Detailed here is one TCR beta chain. Its target is unknown. The sample belongs to a study of T cell responses to AZD1222 COVID-19 vaccine. Notes on the study in general: Vaccine-associated CD4 TCRs ranged over spike, dominating at 160-218 and 743-854. Seropositive at baseline were only a handful of AZD1222 recipients. Possibly, clonal diversity was underestimated; donors were largely white British and included more females. Every sample of the repertoires postdated the peak T cell response.

Sequenced by immunoSEQ multiplex PCR; TCRdb stores in-frame clones only, minus some. The table has about 79,000 clones, 70% to 90% seen once. V was trimmed by 2 bases and J by 4 bases, leaving 17 bases between them. Germline V lookup: CDR1 SGHVS, CDR2 FQNEAQ. The CDR3 is 16 residues long. The gene calls are TRBV7-8 and TRBJ1-2; maybe TRBD1 (6 bases). The receptor's source is an adult who received the AZD1222 COVID-19 vaccine. Specimen: peripheral blood, collected 28 days after the second AZD1222 dose. This chain's CDR3 is CASSLSEAGAGYGYTF. The CDR3 DNA reads TGTGCCAGCAGCTTATCGGAGGCAGGGGCTGGCTATGGCTACACCTTC.